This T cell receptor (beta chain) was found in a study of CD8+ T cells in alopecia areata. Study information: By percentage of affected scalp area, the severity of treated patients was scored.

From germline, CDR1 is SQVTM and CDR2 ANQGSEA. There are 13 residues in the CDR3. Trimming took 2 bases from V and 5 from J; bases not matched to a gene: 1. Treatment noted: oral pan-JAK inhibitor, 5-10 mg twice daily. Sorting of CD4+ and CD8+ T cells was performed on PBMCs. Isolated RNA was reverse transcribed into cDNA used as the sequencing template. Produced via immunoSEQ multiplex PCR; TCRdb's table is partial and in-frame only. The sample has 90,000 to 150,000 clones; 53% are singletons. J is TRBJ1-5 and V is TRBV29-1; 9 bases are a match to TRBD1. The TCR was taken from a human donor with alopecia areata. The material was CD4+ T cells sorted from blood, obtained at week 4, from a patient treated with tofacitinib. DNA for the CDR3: TGCAGCGTTGAATGGGACAGGGATCAGCCCCAGCATTTT. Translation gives CSVEWDRDQPQHF.